This T cell receptor (beta chain) was sequenced for a study of control samples from healthy donors and cancer patients. The data were produced by immunoSEQ multiplex PCR, yet TCRdb's version contains in-frame clones alone and is incomplete. The sample has roughly 170,000 clones, 80% to 95% seen once. The sequenced material came from blood. The source is a man aged 18 to 35 in good health.

CDR3 loop: CASSEGPLAGDNSPLHF. DNA of the CDR3: TGTGCCAGCAGTGAAGGGCCCTTGGCGGGTGATAATTCACCCCTCCACTTT. J is TRBJ1-6 and V is TRBV6-1; D ambiguous. The CDR3 runs 17 residues. The V gene lost 1 base and the J gene lost 5 bases, with 15 bases spanning the gap. Germline-derived CDR1 and CDR2 are MNHNS and SASEGT.